The rows below give T cell receptor beta chains drawn from one sample of a study of Ad26.COV2.S vaccination and SARS-CoV-2 variants. Sequencing used immunoSEQ multiplex PCR; TCRdb keeps in-frame clones, though not all of them. The data contain about 350,000 clones, around 90% of them singletons. Sequenced here: peripheral blood, sampled after recovery from COVID-19. Every receptor here comes from a human donor who had recovered from COVID-19. Each CDR3 is given with its conserved first and last residue. Fields, in order: clone size, J gene, V gene, CDR3 protein. Size tells how often a clone was seen (once, few, many) or the class of an expanded clone, and some rows leave it out.

clone size: once; J gene: TRBJ2-3; V gene: TRBV4-2; CDR3 protein: CASSPLGSEVPDTQYF
clone size: NA; J gene: TRBJ2-3; V gene: TRBV5-6; CDR3 protein: CASNGQTTDTQYF
clone size: NA; J gene: TRBJ1-3; V gene: TRBV27; CDR3 protein: CASSFNPSPGNTIYF
clone size: few; J gene: TRBJ1-2; V gene: TRBV11-2; CDR3 protein: CASSFGQSYGYTF
clone size: NA; J gene: TRBJ1-1; V gene: TRBV5-6; CDR3 protein: CASSLPGVNTEAFF
clone size: NA; J gene: TRBJ2-1; V gene: TRBV7-3; CDR3 protein: CASSSTGDRYNEQFF
clone size: once; J gene: TRBJ2-1; V gene: TRBV12-5; CDR3 protein: CASGLEGTEQFF
clone size: NA; J gene: TRBJ2-1; V gene: TRBV7-9; CDR3 protein: CAVTGPGNDQFF
clone size: once; J gene: TRBJ2-2; V gene: TRBV10-2; CDR3 protein: CASSERTRADTGELFF
clone size: NA; J gene: TRBJ1-2; V gene: TRBV6-5; CDR3 protein: CASNPAGGANYGYTF
clone size: NA; J gene: TRBJ1-2; V gene: TRBV9; CDR3 protein: CASSVARTGGYGYTF
clone size: NA; J gene: TRBJ2-1; V gene: TRBV6-4; CDR3 protein: CASSLIAGGYNEQFF
clone size: NA; J gene: TRBJ2-1; V gene: TRBV11-3; CDR3 protein: CASSFRGITEQFF
clone size: NA; J gene: TRBJ2-3; V gene: TRBV3-1/TRBV3-2; CDR3 protein: CASSRFSGGAADTQYF
clone size: NA; J gene: TRBJ2-7; V gene: TRBV3-1/TRBV3-2; CDR3 protein: CASSHLHEQYF
clone size: NA; J gene: TRBJ2-3; V gene: TRBV5-1; CDR3 protein: CASSLGPGLGPDTQYF
clone size: few; J gene: TRBJ1-1; V gene: TRBV27; CDR3 protein: CASSSPGTVNTEAFF
clone size: NA; J gene: TRBJ1-4; V gene: TRBV11-1; CDR3 protein: CASRRGSEEKLFF
clone size: NA; J gene: TRBJ1-1; V gene: TRBV10-3; CDR3 protein: CAISESGGVPSHTEAFF
clone size: NA; J gene: TRBJ2-7; V gene: TRBV6-5; CDR3 protein: CASRSDRRLSYEQYF
clone size: NA; J gene: TRBJ2-5; V gene: TRBV6-2/TRBV6-3; CDR3 protein: CASSFGETQYF
clone size: NA; J gene: TRBJ1-3; V gene: TRBV5-5; CDR3 protein: CASSLGQSSSGNTIYF
clone size: once; J gene: TRBJ1-4; V gene: TRBV4-3; CDR3 protein: CASSQDIWTNEKLFF
clone size: once; J gene: TRBJ1-1; V gene: TRBV19; CDR3 protein: CASSIRGTGAGTEAFF
clone size: NA; J gene: TRBJ2-6; V gene: TRBV4-1; CDR3 protein: CASSHEWPSGANVLTF
clone size: NA; J gene: TRBJ2-7; V gene: TRBV6-5; CDR3 protein: CASRDISYEQYF
clone size: NA; J gene: TRBJ1-2; V gene: TRBV10-2; CDR3 protein: CASRTDHYGYTF
clone size: few; J gene: TRBJ1-1; V gene: TRBV3-1/TRBV3-2; CDR3 protein: CASSQPPHEGSVPNTEAFF
clone size: once; J gene: TRBJ2-7; V gene: TRBV15; CDR3 protein: CATSLGHAYEQYF
clone size: NA; J gene: TRBJ2-7; V gene: TRBV7-9; CDR3 protein: CASSPTQNYEQYF
clone size: NA; J gene: TRBJ1-1; V gene: TRBV7-9; CDR3 protein: CASSVGTFEAFF